The 27 T cell receptor beta chains listed next were all sequenced from one sample in a study of cytomegalovirus exposure and HLA in healthy donors. Vbeta (60) and Jbeta (13) primers were used in the PCR. Method: immunoSEQ multiplex PCR; TCRdb's copy keeps in-frame clones and lacks some. In the table there are about 170,000 clones, approximately 85% of which are singletons. Sequenced input: PBMCs. The receptors shown here come from a girl between 10 and 17 years old in good health and CMV-seropositive.

This chain uses TRBV19 with TRBJ1-1; D is ambiguous. The ends were cut back, 5 bases at V and 1 base at J, with 8 bases in the middle. The germline gives CDR1 LNHDA, CDR2 SQIVND (reference sequence). The CDR3 covers 13 residues. The CDR3 loop is CASSESRNTEAFF. DNA of the CDR3: TGTGCCAGTAGTGAGTCACGGAACACTGAAGCTTTCTTT. Filled out from reference TRBV19 and TRBJ1-1, the complete variable domain reads DGGITQSPKYLFRKEGQNVTLSCEQNLNHDAMYWYRQDPGQGLRLIYYSQIVNDFQKGDIAEGYSVSREKKESFPLTVTSAQKNPTAFYLCASSESRNTEAFFGQGTRLTVV.

This clone was recorded a few times. V and J are TRBV5-8 and TRBJ1-5; TRBD1 aligns across 8 bases. Germline CDR1 reads SGHTS; CDR2 reads YDEGEE. The CDR3 has 15 amino acids. Trimming took 0 bases from V and 9 from J; bases not matched to a gene: 8. CDR3 sequence: CASSLGQGALRPQHF. CDR3 coding DNA: TGTGCCAGCAGCTTGGGGCAGGGGGCCCTGAGGCCCCAGCATTTT.

The chain is built from TRBV5-6 and TRBJ1-5; tentative D call: TRBD1 (5 bases). From germline, CDR1 is SGHDT and CDR2 YYEEEE. This CDR3 spans 16 amino acids. V gave up 4 bases and J gave up 2 bases, with 16 bases separating them. The CDR3 region is CASSHGRTLGNQPQHF. In DNA form, the CDR3 reads TGTGCCAGCAGCCACGGACGGACATTGGGCAATCAGCCCCAGCATTTT.

The rearrangement links TRBV7-8 to TRBJ1-1; tentative D call: TRBD1 (6 bases). Trimming stripped 5 bases from V and 5 bases from J, with 18 bases between. Germline assignment: CDR1 SGHVS and CDR2 FQNEAQ. CDR3 length equals 15 residues. The CDR3 DNA follows: TGTGCCAGCAGCGCCTGGACAGCCACCGGGACTGAAGCTTTCTTT. It codes for CASSAWTATGTEAFF.

V is TRBV19 and J is TRBJ1-5, with D hard to call. The V end lost 8 bases, the J end lost 4 bases, and 9 bases lay between the germline ends. The V gene's germline CDR1 is LNHDA and CDR2 SQIVND (reference sequence). This CDR3 region has 12 residues. CDR3 nucleotides: TGTGCCAGTTCGAGCGGTAATCAGCCCCAGCATTTT. Translating gives CASSSGNQPQHF.

V gene TRBV7-3 combines with J gene TRBJ2-3; weak D call: TRBD1 (6 bases). The germline V gene has CDR1 SGHTA and CDR2 FQGTGA. V was cut by 4 bases and J by 6 bases, with 11 bases left in between. The CDR3 extends over 13 amino acids. The CDR3: CASSSSQGDTQYF. CDR3 DNA sequence: TGTGCCAGCAGCTCCTCGCAGGGGGATACGCAGTATTTT.

J is TRBJ2-1 and V is TRBV5-1, with 7 bases that match TRBD1. V was clipped by 0 bases and J by 2 bases; unmatched bases: 5. The CDR3 length is 16 residues. Germline CDR1 and CDR2: SGHRS and YFSETQ. The CDR3 loop reads CASSLGQGVTYNEQFF. The CDR3 DNA sequence: TGCGCCAGCAGCTTGGGACAGGGAGTCACCTACAATGAGCAGTTCTTC.

This chain connects TRBV12-5 to TRBJ1-2, with D perhaps matching TRBD1 (5 bases). Germline CDR1 and CDR2: LGHNT and FRNRAP. The CDR3 extends over 15 amino acids. Deletions cut 6 bases from V and 6 bases from J, with 20 bases between. The CDR3, as DNA: TGTGCTAGTGGCCACTACTCCCAGGGAATCCATGGCTACACCTTC. Its translation: CASGHYSQGIHGYTF.

The chain links TRBV19 to TRBJ2-1; maybe TRBD2 (5 bases). There are 13 residues in the CDR3. Trimming left V 3 bases short and J 15 bases short, with 18 bases between. Per germline, CDR1 LNHDA and CDR2 SQIVND (reference sequence). CDR3 bases: TGTGCCAGTAGTATCGGAAGGGAGTGGGATCCGTTCTTC. This codes for CASSIGREWDPFF. Full variable domain (remainder filled in from reference TRBV19 and TRBJ2-1): DGGITQSPKYLFRKEGQNVTLSCEQNLNHDAMYWYRQDPGQGLRLIYYSQIVNDFQKGDIAEGYSVSREKKESFPLTVTSAQKNPTAFYLCASSIGREWDPFFGPGTRLTVL.

The rearrangement links TRBV5-1 to TRBJ1-6; 7 positions agree with TRBD1. The V segment lost 5 bases and the J segment 5 bases; nucleotides outside the gene matches: 7. Per the germline V gene, CDR1 is SGHRS and CDR2 is YFSETQ. CDR3 length: 15 residues. CDR3 amino acids: CASRIGTDNNSPLHF. Here the CDR3 DNA reads TGCGCCAGCAGGATCGGGACAGATAATAATTCACCCCTCCACTTT.

This chain uses TRBV10-3 with TRBJ1-5, with D unresolved. CDR1 ENHRY and CDR2 SYGVKD come from the germline V gene. The CDR3 covers 14 residues. Trimming stripped 5 bases from V and 0 bases from J, with 8 bases between. The chain's CDR3 is CAISPGNSNQPQHF. Written as DNA, the CDR3 is TGTGCCATCAGTCCCGGGAATAGCAATCAGCCCCAGCATTTT.

The genes are TRBV7-2 and TRBJ2-1; possible D gene TRBD2, 5 bases. Germline assignment: CDR1 SGHTA and CDR2 FQGNSA. V was trimmed by 8 bases and J by 3 bases, leaving 17 bases between them. CDR3 length equals 15 residues. The CDR3, as DNA: TGTGCCAGCCAGTTCGGGTACGGGGTCTACAATGAGCAGTTCTTC. Translation: CASQFGYGVYNEQFF. Combining the CDR3 with reference TRBV7-2 and TRBJ2-1 gives the whole variable domain GAGVSQSPSNKVTEKGKDVELRCDPISGHTALYWYRQSLGQGLEFLIYFQGNSAPDKSGLPSDRFSAERTGGSVSTLTIQRTQQEDSAVYLCASQFGYGVYNEQFFGPGTRLTVL.

V and J are TRBV11-2 and TRBJ1-1, with TRBD1 identical over 10 bases. There are 15 residues in the CDR3. Germline loops: CDR1 SGHAT, CDR2 FQNNGV. V lost 4 bases to trimming and J lost 4 bases; unmatched junction nucleotides: 6. The chain's CDR3 is CASSSLTGGFTEAFF. CDR3 bases: TGTGCCAGCAGCTCCTTGACAGGGGGCTTCACTGAAGCTTTCTTT.

The genes are TRBV5-1 and TRBJ1-1; D is uncertain. CDR1 SGHRS and CDR2 YFSETQ come from the germline V gene. The length of the CDR3 is 15 residues. With 6 bases removed from V and 1 base from J, the gap between germline ends came to 16 bases. For the CDR3, the DNA is TGCGCCAGCACCCGCGGAGGTACTAAGAACACTGAAGCTTTCTTT. Protein sequence: CASTRGGTKNTEAFF.

The J gene is TRBJ1-1, the V gene TRBV5-1; TRBD1 might be the D (6 bases). This CDR3 has 15 amino acids. The V and J ends lost 0 bases and 3 bases respectively, with 12 bases between them. Germline-derived CDR1 and CDR2 are SGHRS and YFSETQ. The CDR3 sequence: CASSLGSGVDTEAFF. The CDR3, as DNA: TGCGCCAGCAGCTTGGGGTCAGGGGTGGACACTGAAGCTTTCTTT.

The chain recombines TRBV6-1 with TRBJ1-2; D is ambiguous. This CDR3 comprises 13 residues. The V and J ends lost 3 bases and 1 base respectively, with 6 bases between them. Germline V gene data show CDR1 as MNHNS and CDR2 as SASEGT. CDR3 in amino acids: CASSEGSNYGYTF. In DNA, the CDR3 is TGTGCCAGCAGTGAGGGGAGTAACTATGGCTACACCTTC.

The J gene is TRBJ1-5, the V gene TRBV19; tentative D call: TRBD1 (6 bases). Germline lookup yields CDR1 LNHDA and CDR2 SQIVND (reference sequence). This CDR3 spans 16 amino acids. Between the trimmed V and J ends, which lost 5 bases and 2 bases, there was a span of 16 bases. The CDR3 bases are TGTGCCAGTAGTTGGGGGGGGGCTCGGGGCAATCAGCCCCAGCATTTT. Translated: CASSWGGARGNQPQHF.

The chain carries TRBV7-5 and TRBJ1-1; the table's D gene call, TRBD1, was not cross checked with the DNA. TRBV7-5 is deemed a pseudogene. The CDR3 covers 14 residues. The CDR3 sequence is CARSFSDRNTEAFF. CDR3 DNA: TGTGCCAGAAGCTTCTCGGACAGGAACACTGAAGCTTTCTTT.

The chain combines TRBV10-3 with TRBJ2-5; D perhaps matches TRBD1 (5 bases). Between the trimmed V and J ends, which lost 0 bases and 7 bases, there was a span of 18 bases. CDR1 and CDR2 from the germline V gene are ENHRY and SYGVKD. The CDR3 runs 16 residues. As DNA, the CDR3 is TGTGCCATCAGTGAGTCGACAGCCCTCCTTCCAGGGACCCAGTACTTC. It translates to CAISESTALLPGTQYF.

This clone was picked up a small number of times. V is TRBV14 and J is TRBJ2-5; D is undetermined. There are 13 residues in the CDR3. V lost 4 bases and J 5 bases, leaving 11 bases between the germline ends. In germline, CDR1 is SGHDN, CDR2 FVKESK. CDR3 residues: CASSRSGLETQYF. CDR3 nucleotide sequence: TGTGCCAGCAGCCGGTCGGGTCTGGAGACCCAGTACTTC.

The CDR3 DNA is TGTGCCAGCAGCTTGGTGACAGGGGTTAACTATGGCTACACCTTC. Encoded protein: CASSLVTGVNYGYTF. The J gene is TRBJ1-2, the V gene TRBV5-4; TRBD1 matches at 8 bases. With V trimmed by 0 bases and J by 1 base, 2 bases remained unmatched. Germline V gives CDR1 SGHNT, CDR2 YYREEE (reference sequence). This CDR3 spans 15 amino acids.

The genes are TRBV12-5 and TRBJ2-5; D uncertain. Trimming shortened V by 1 base and J by 5 bases, and 8 bases separated the two germline ends. Per the germline V gene, CDR1 is LGHNT and CDR2 is FRNRAP. CDR3 length equals 13 residues. The CDR3 loop is CASGLAAGETQYF. The DNA for the CDR3 is TGTGCTAGTGGTTTGGCGGCCGGGGAGACCCAGTACTTC.

The gene calls are TRBV2 and TRBJ1-4; D is unresolved. Germline V gene data show CDR1 as SNHLY and CDR2 as FYNNEI. V was shortened by 6 bases and J by 6 bases, with 17 bases between the two germline ends. CDR3 size: 15 residues. The CDR3 nucleotides are TGTGCCAGCAGGCCCTTAGAATGGTACGATGAAAAACTGTTTTTT. The encoded protein is CASRPLEWYDEKLFF.

Only a few counts were recorded for this clone. This chain links TRBV18 with TRBJ1-2; 10 nucleotides align to TRBD1. With V trimmed by 6 bases and J by 3 bases, 10 bases remained unmatched. This CDR3 has 16 residues. Per germline, CDR1 KGHSH and CDR2 LQKENI. In DNA form, the CDR3 reads TGTGCCAGCTCCGGGACAGGGGAGATTTGGGACTATGGCTACACCTTC. The encoded protein is CASSGTGEIWDYGYTF.

In its sample, this clone was seen a few times. The chain has TRBV7-9 and TRBJ1-5; the D gene is possibly TRBD1 (6 bases). The CDR3 sequence is 19 residues long. V dropped 2 bases and J dropped 6 bases, with 26 bases sitting between them. CDR1 is SEHNR, CDR2 FQNEAQ, per germline (reference sequence). The DNA of the CDR3 is TGTGCCAGCAGCTTATCTCTATCATCTAACAGGGTTACGGCTCAGCCCCAGCATTTT. This translates into CASSLSLSSNRVTAQPQHF.

This chain uses TRBV7-2 with TRBJ2-5, with D possibly being TRBD2 (5 bases). The CDR3 consists of 13 residues. Germline lookup yields CDR1 SGHTA and CDR2 FQGNSA. The ends were cut back, 5 bases at V and 2 bases at J, with 9 bases in the middle. The CDR3 here is CASSTGVQETQYF. DNA of the CDR3: TGTGCCAGCAGCACCGGGGTTCAAGAGACCCAGTACTTC.

The CDR3 DNA reads as TGTGCCAGCAGGATGGAGTCCCGTCCTGAAGCTTTCTTT. Translation gives CASRMESRPEAFF. The J gene is TRBJ1-1, the V gene TRBV28; D gene ambiguous. The CDR3 totals 13 residues. V shed 6 bases and J shed 6 bases, with 14 bases lying between them. Germline CDR1 MDHEN, CDR2 SYDVKM.